Listed below are T cell receptor beta chains from one sample, sequenced in a study of blood T cell repertoires in COVID-19. Produced via immunoSEQ multiplex PCR; TCRdb's table is partial and in-frame only. Altogether around 290,000 clones are present, over 75% being singletons, with the ten largest covering about 1%. Sequencing was carried out using PBMCs or T cells enriched from blood (not recorded which). These receptors were collected from a woman aged 25 to 39 who had recovered from COVID-19. CDR3s include the opening cysteine and the closing phenylalanine or tryptophan. The D gene is left open where the match is weak. For some rows the clone size is stated as once, few or many, or as a class when expanded; others skip it.

abundance	v_gene	d_gene	j_gene	CDR3nt	CDR3aa
few	TRBV28	.	TRBJ1-1	TGTGCCAGCAGTTTAGCCGGGGTGACCACTGAAGCTTTCTTT	CASSLAGVTTEAFF
.	TRBV28	TRBD1	TRBJ2-3	TGTGCCAGCTCCTTAACCCTTCGTAGGGGGCGCCTCGATACGCAGTATTTT	CASSLTLRRGRLDTQYF
.	TRBV10-3	.	TRBJ1-6	TGTGCCATCAGTGACGGGAGGGGGGTTTCACCCCTCCACTTT	CAISDGRGVSPLHF
.	TRBV10-3	.	TRBJ1-1	TGTGCCATCAAAGCGGACCCGAACACTGAAGCTTTCTTT	CAIKADPNTEAFF
.	TRBV5-8	TRBD1	TRBJ1-2	TGTGCCAGCCCCTATTTGGGGACAGGAAACTATGGCTACACCTTC	CASPYLGTGNYGYTF
.	TRBV5-1	TRBD1	TRBJ1-6	TGCGCCAGCAGCTTGCGTTCAGGGGGCGGTTCACCCCTCCACTTT	CASSLRSGGGSPLHF
.	TRBV6-5	.	TRBJ1-2	TGTGCCAGCAGTTCACAGCTCTCAGGCTACACCTTC	CASSSQLSGYTF
.	TRBV28	.	TRBJ1-2	TGTGCCAGCATTAGGGTGGGACTTAACTATGGCTACACCTTC	CASIRVGLNYGYTF
.	TRBV18	TRBD1	TRBJ1-2	TGTGCCAGCTCACCCGGAACAGGGGCTAACGGCTACACCTTC	CASSPGTGANGYTF
.	TRBV5-1	.	TRBJ2-3	TGCGCCAGCAGCTTGGAAGCGTATAGCACAGATACGCAGTATTTT	CASSLEAYSTDTQYF
.	TRBV12-5	TRBD1	TRBJ1-2	TGTGCTAGTGGTTTGGCGGGACAGGGGGCTGGCTACACCTTC	CASGLAGQGAGYTF
.	TRBV6-4	.	TRBJ1-1	TGTGCCAGCAGTGACTCCGCAGAGAACACTGAAGCTTTCTTT	CASSDSAENTEAFF
.	TRBV5-6	.	TRBJ1-5	TGTGCCAGCAGCCCAGGAACCGGAAGGCCCCAGCATTTT	CASSPGTGRPQHF
.	TRBV7-2	TRBD2	TRBJ2-2	TGTGCCAGCAGCTTAACGGGACTAATGGCCGGGGAGCTGTTTTTT	CASSLTGLMAGELFF
few	TRBV29-1	TRBD2	TRBJ2-5	TGCAGCGTTGGGGGGACCGGGACTAACTTCCCGACCCAGTACTTC	CSVGGTGTNFPTQYF
.	TRBV3-1/TRBV3-2	.	TRBJ1-1	TGTGCCAGCAGCCAAGTATTATCTCAGTTTGAAGCTTTCTTT	CASSQVLSQFEAFF
.	TRBV21-1	.	TRBJ1-2	TGTGCCAGCAGCAAAGGGACAGGATGGCGGGGCTACACCTTC	CASSKGTGWRGYTF